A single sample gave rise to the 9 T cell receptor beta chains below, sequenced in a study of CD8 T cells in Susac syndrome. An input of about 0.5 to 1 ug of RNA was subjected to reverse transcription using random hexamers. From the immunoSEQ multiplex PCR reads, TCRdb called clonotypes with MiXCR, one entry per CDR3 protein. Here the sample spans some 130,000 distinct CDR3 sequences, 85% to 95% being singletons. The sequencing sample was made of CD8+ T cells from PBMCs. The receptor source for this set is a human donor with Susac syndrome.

The CDR3 DNA reads as TGTGCCAGCAGTGACACCGGGACAGCGAGTGGGAGCTACACCTTC. Residues: CASSDTGTASGSYTF. V and J are TRBV28 and TRBJ1-2; TRBD1 matches at 7 bases. The junction had 15 bases not matched to a gene; V was cut back by 5 bases and J by 9 bases. CDR3 length: 15 amino acids. Germline loops: CDR1 MDHEN, CDR2 SYDVKM.

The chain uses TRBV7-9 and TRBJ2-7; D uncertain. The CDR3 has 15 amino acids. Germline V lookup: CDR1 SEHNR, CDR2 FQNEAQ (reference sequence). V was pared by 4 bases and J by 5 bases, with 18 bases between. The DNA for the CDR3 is TGTGCCAGCAGCTCGCTTAGCTCCTCCGCCGACGAGCAGTACTTC. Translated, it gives CASSSLSSSADEQYF.

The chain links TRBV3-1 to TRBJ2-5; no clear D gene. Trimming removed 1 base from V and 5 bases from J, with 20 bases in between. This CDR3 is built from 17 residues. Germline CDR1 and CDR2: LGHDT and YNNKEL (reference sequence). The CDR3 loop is CASSQVGLEFLGETQYF. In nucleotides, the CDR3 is TGTGCCAGCAGCCAAGTCGGCTTGGAATTCCTGGGGGAGACCCAGTACTTC.

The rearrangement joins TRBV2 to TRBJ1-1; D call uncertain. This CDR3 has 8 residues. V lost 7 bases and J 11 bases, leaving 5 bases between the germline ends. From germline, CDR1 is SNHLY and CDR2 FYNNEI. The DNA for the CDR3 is TGTGCCAGCACTAGCGCTTTCTTT. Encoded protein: CASTSAFF.

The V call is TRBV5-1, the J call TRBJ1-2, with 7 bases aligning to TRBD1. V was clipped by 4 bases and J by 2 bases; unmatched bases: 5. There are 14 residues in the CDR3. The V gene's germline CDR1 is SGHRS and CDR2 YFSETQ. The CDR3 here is CASSPLGQNYGYTF. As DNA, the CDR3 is TGCGCCAGCAGCCCCCTGGGACAGAACTATGGCTACACCTTC.

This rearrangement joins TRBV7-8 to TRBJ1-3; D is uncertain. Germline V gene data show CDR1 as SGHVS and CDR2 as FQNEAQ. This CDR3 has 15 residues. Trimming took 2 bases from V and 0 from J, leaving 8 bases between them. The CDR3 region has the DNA TGTGCCAGCAGCTTATTTGGGAGCTCTGGAAACACCATATATTTT. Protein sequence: CASSLFGSSGNTIYF.

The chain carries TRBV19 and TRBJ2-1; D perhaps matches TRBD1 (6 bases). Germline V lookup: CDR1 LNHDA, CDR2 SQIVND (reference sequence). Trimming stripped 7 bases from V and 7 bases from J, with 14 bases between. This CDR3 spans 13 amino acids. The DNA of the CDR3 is TGTGCCAGTACAGGGGATTGGGGGAATGAGCAGTTCTTC. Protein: CASTGDWGNEQFF.

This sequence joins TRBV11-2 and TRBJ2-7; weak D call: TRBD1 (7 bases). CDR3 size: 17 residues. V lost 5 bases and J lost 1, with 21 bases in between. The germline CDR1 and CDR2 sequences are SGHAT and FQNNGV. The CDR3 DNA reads TGTGCCAGCAGCACACACCTACAGGGGACTTTTTCCTACGAGCAGTACTTC. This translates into CASSTHLQGTFSYEQYF.

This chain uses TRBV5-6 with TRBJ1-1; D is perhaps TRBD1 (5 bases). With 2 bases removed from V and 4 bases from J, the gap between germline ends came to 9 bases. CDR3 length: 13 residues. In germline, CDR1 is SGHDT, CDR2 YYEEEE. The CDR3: CASSFGTTTEAFF. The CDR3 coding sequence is TGTGCCAGCAGCTTCGGGACGACCACTGAAGCTTTCTTT.